The clone carrying this T cell receptor beta chain was seen a single time. These data are taken from a study of blood T cell repertoires in COVID-19. Across the whole study: Some COVID-19 samples were acute and others convalescent; all came from the United States, Italy and Spain. Sources were T cells, B-cell-depleted T cells, or PBMCs; the material itself was cDNA or gDNA.

Original processing methods: The authors estimated nucleated cell counts from reference gene primer amplification. The assay was immunoSEQ multiplex PCR, and TCRdb's table has in-frame clones only and misses some. V and J calls and clone size are as listed in that table; D and trimming were resolved from the DNA. The table records approximately 210,000 clones, approximately 91% of them present only once. Germline trimming cut 5 bases from V and 5 bases from J; bases unmatched to any gene: 3. The CDR3 runs 15 residues. The germline CDR1 and CDR2 sequences are MNHEY and SMNVEV (reference sequence). The clonotype originates from a man aged 35 to 55 with acute or convalescent COVID-19. Sequencing was carried out using peripheral blood. The rearrangement joins TRBV27 to TRBJ2-5, with TRBD2 identical over 15 bases. CDR3 coding DNA: TGTGCCAGCAGTGGACTAGCGGGGGGGTTTGAGACCCAGTACTTC. Its protein is CASSGLAGGFETQYF.